This record covers a single T cell receptor beta chain. Its specificity is not known. Participants comprised healthy donors of bone marrow. The PCR used 60 Vbeta and 13 Jbeta primers. Assay: immunoSEQ multiplex PCR; the TCRdb copy retains only in-frame clones and omits some. The table has more than 150,000 clones, around 80% seen once. Trimming removed 1 base from V and 0 bases from J, with 7 bases in between. The germline V gene encodes CDR1 SGHTA and CDR2 FQGNSA. This CDR3 is 15 amino acids long. The source of the sample is a study of cytomegalovirus exposure and HLA in healthy donors. Findings and caveats of the study: TCR beta chain V- and J-gene trimming was linked, in a later analysis, to a missense variant in DCLRE1C. Sequencing likely produced, as an artifact, a cluster of highly shared sequence variants.

The sequenced sample was PBMCs. The chain combines TRBV7-2 with TRBJ1-5; a possible D gene is TRBD1 (6 bases). This TCR derives from a man in his forties or fifties in good health and CMV-seropositive. The CDR3 DNA reads TGTGCCAGCAGCTTAGGGACAGATAGCAATCAGCCCCAGCATTTT. It is translated as CASSLGTDSNQPQHF.